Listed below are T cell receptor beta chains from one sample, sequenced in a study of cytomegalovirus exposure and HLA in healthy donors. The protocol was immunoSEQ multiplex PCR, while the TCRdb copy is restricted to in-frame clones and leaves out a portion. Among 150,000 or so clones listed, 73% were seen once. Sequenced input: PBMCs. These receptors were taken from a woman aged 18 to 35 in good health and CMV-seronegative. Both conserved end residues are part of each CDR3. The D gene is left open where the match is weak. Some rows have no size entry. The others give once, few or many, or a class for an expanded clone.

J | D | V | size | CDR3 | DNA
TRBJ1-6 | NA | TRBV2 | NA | CASTLGQGYSPLHF | TGTGCCAGCACCCTGGGGCAGGGCTATTCACCCCTCCACTTT
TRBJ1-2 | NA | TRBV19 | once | CASSITGTGYGYTF | TGTGCCAGTAGTATTACGGGCACAGGATATGGCTACACCTTC
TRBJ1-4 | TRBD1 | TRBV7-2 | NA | CASSLVWDRELFF | TGTGCCAGCAGCTTAGTGTGGGACAGGGAACTGTTTTTT
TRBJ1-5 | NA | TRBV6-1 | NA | CASSDLTVQPQHF | TGTGCCAGCAGTGATCTTACGGTTCAGCCCCAGCATTTT
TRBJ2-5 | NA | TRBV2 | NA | CASRQGEGTQYF | TGTGCCAGCAGGCAGGGTGAAGGGACCCAGTACTTC
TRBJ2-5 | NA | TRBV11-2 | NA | CASSLGVGVETQYF | TGTGCCAGCAGCTTAGGGGTAGGGGTGGAGACCCAGTACTTC
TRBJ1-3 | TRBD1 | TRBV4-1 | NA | CASSHQSPGQDFSGNTIYF | TGCGCCAGCAGCCACCAAAGCCCGGGACAGGATTTCTCTGGAAACACCATATATTTT
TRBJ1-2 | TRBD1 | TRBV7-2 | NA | CASSPQTGGVLYGYTF | TGTGCCAGCAGCCCGCAGACAGGGGGTGTCCTGTATGGCTACACCTTC
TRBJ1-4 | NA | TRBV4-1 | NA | CASSQVGVEKLFF | TGCGCCAGCAGCCAAGTAGGGGTTGAAAAACTGTTTTTT
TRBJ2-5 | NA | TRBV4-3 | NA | CASSLAFGETQYF | TGCGCCAGCAGCCTCGCTTTCGGGGAGACCCAGTACTTC
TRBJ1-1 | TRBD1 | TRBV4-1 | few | CASSRGTGRNTEAFF | TGCGCCAGCAGCCGAGGGACAGGGAGGAACACTGAAGCTTTCTTT
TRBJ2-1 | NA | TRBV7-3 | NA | CASSLTSDNEQFF | TGTGCCAGCAGCTTAACGTCAGACAATGAGCAGTTCTTC
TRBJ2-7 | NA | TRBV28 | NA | CASRSGQSSYEQYF | TGTGCCAGCAGGTCTGGACAGAGCTCCTACGAGCAGTACTTC
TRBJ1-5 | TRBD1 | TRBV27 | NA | CASSPLPRGINQPQHF | TGTGCCAGCAGTCCCCTCCCCAGGGGGATAAATCAGCCCCAGCATTTT
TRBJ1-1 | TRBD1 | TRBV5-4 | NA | CASSFGGTAGTEAFF | TGTGCCAGCAGCTTTGGTGGGACAGCAGGCACTGAAGCTTTCTTT
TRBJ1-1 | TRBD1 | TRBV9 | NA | CASNRQGATEAFF | TGTGCCAGCAATCGACAGGGGGCGACTGAAGCTTTCTTT
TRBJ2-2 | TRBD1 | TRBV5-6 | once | CASSLGTGQGGELFF | TGTGCCAGCAGCTTGGGGACAGGGCAAGGCGGGGAGCTGTTTTTT
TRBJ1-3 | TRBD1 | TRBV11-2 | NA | CASSSLDGTGAGNTIYF | TGTGCCAGCAGCTCTCTCGATGGGACAGGGGCCGGAAACACCATATATTTT
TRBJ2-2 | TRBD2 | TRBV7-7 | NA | CASSFLAGDPTGELFF | TGTGCTAGCAGCTTTCTGGCGGGGGATCCCACCGGGGAGCTGTTTTTT
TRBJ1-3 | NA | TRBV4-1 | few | CASSQGHSSGNTIYF | TGCGCCAGCAGCCAAGGACACTCCTCTGGAAACACCATATATTTT